The T cell receptor beta chain under discussion was sequenced for a study of cytomegalovirus exposure and HLA in healthy donors. TCRdb's table, derived via immunoSEQ multiplex PCR, lists solely in-frame clones and lacks some. There are some 180,000 clones in the sample; roughly 81% occur only once, and roughly 1.2% lies in the top ten. Notes on the study in general: Cytomegalovirus status, reportedly, was diagnosed with high specificity and sensitivity by the classifier.

The CDR3 is made up of 12 amino acids. Looked up from germline, CDR1 is SNHLY and CDR2 is FYNNEI. Trimming removed 4 bases from V and 6 bases from J, with 9 bases in between. As to this clone: Its antigen is as yet unknown.

This sequence was found in a woman between 25 and 40 years old in good health and CMV-seronegative. The rearrangement joins TRBV2 to TRBJ1-1; D gene ambiguous. What was sequenced was PBMCs. The CDR3 sequence: CASSVSNAEAFF. DNA for the CDR3: TGTGCCAGCAGTGTAAGCAACGCTGAAGCTTTCTTT.